The text below deals with one TCR beta chain. The count of this clone is one. It has no known antigen specificity. Per-nucleotide qualities are absent, and no much larger clonotype sits a single base away. The data were taken from a study of long-term antiretroviral therapy in people with HIV (dated by TCRdb to 2021 to 2024). In terms of the full investigation: The earliest samples were collected approximately a decade before the 2015 WHO recommendation for immediate ART, a period when ART was typically delayed until CD4 counts fell. A retrospective serial study tested whether changes in peripheral blood TRB repertoire composition and diversity were associated with ART initiation and durable HIV suppression. From fewer than 35 adults with confirmed HIV infection, the cohort provided under 200 cryopreserved PBMC samples, gathered serially across a mean of about 6 years (range 1-12). Of the approximately 30 participants with HIV, approximately twelve were female. No cross-contamination during QIAcube processing turned up in test extractions that ran a monoclonal T-cell line alongside 30 to 35 polyclonal samples.

Here is what the overall study found, with its caveats: CDR3 length ranges in HIV repertoires were narrower than in controls, and network structure suggested an antigen-experienced repertoire with only a slight naive shift after ART. Inferences about post-ART repertoire changes were limited because no data were available on ART adherence, viral resistance or therapy changes. The repertoire was dominated across all time points by expanded TRB clones identified before ART initiation, although this dominance was seen to fluctuate and to decrease in many PLHIV after ART. The samples span the years 2004 to 2017, and the ART regimens used may be less effective than current regimens. A significant increase in TRB diversity was found to be associated with ART initiation, although TRB diversity was observed to remain significantly below that of transplant donor controls even after long-term ART. Because pre-ART samples had limited cell numbers, unsorted PBMC were profiled rather than sorted CD4+ and CD8+ T cells. Limited PBMC availability meant only the TCR beta chain was sequenced, without alpha chain pairing.

The immunoSEQ hsTCRB v3.0 assay was used at survey level resolution to sequence the TRB variable region. The target sequencing depth for TRB was about 40,000-55,000 T-cell genomes per sample. An Illumina MiSeq with a v3 150-cycle kit was used to sequence the pooled TRB libraries. In the source study's methods: Analysis of repertoires was carried out in R inside a reproducible Nextflow workflow spanning QC, data transformation and analysis. Custom analyses were implemented in LymphoSeq2, an R package for AIRR-Seq data exploration. A handful of samples yielding fewer than 5000 total TRB sequences were excluded, leaving 188 analyzed HIV repertoires. Among the roughly 190 retained HIV repertoires, more than 55 were collected before ART initiation and 129 after ART initiation. Each repertoire was downsampled to 5000 TRB nucleotide sequences, and summary statistics were averaged across 100 downsampling iterations. Only TRB sequences with CDR3 regions of at least seven amino acids were retained for analysis. A Shannon entropy-derived clonality score and the Gini coefficient were used to measure diversity. In the repertoire networks, any two of the top 5000 CDR3 amino acid sequences were connected whenever the two sequences differed by an edit distance of one. For TRB CDR3 amino acid sequences, GLIPH2 was used to predict antigen specificity groups and MHC restriction. To flag known CMV, EBV, HIV or tissue antigen associations, CDR3 amino acid sequences were matched against VDJdb and McPAS-TCR. Pre-ART, post-ART and control groups were compared with Wilcoxon signed-rank tests and Holm-Bonferroni correction. Not all clones reach the TCRdb copy of this immuneACCESS table, which keeps in-frame sequences only. Checked studies attribute under half of the gap to unresolved V genes and leave the rest unexplained. The V and J calls and clone size are taken from that table; D and trimming were inferred from the DNA. The sample table holds 15,000 or so clones, of which 79% were seen once. Less than 10% of the sample goes to the ten largest clones.

Participants were included only if at least one PBMC sample before ART initiation and at least two post-ART samples were available. All participants with HIV were treated in the United States of America. Before DNA extraction, cryopreserved samples of roughly 0.85-10 million PBMC were thawed and washed. At the time of the earliest PBMC sample, participants with HIV were aged between roughly 23 and 60 years. PBMC samples were contributed by each participant from 1-4 timepoints before ART initiation and 2-8 timepoints after ART initiation, with a median of 7 samples. For every participant, serial HIV viral load, CD4+ T-cell count, ART history and demographic data were obtained. A Qiagen kit on a QIAcube was used to extract genomic DNA from unsorted PBMC, with samples processed in batches of 12. The CDR3, from cysteine to phenylalanine, totals 18 residues. The sequence is cut down to CDR3 DNA, 54 bases in frame from base 1. The germline V gene provides CDR1 MGHRA and CDR2 YSYEKL. Trimmed from V: 4 bases; trimmed from J: 0 bases; junction bases lacking a gene match: 7.

Material: unsorted PBMCs, obtained at the start of antiretroviral therapy. The chain couples TRBV4-1 to TRBJ2-3, with TRBD2 identical over 13 junction bases. The source is a man aged 25 to 45 with HIV. The bases are TGCGCCAGCAGCCGAAGGACTAGCGGGGGAGTTAGCACAGATACGCAGTATTTT. It translates as CASSRRTSGGVSTDTQYF.